Below are 21 T cell receptor beta chains sequenced from a single sample in a study of CD8+ T cells in alopecia areata. Noted treatment: oral pan-JAK inhibitor, 5-10 mg twice daily. Extraction and reverse transcription of RNA yielded cDNA as the sequencing template. The method was immunoSEQ multiplex PCR; TCRdb's version includes in-frame clones alone and lacks a portion of them. Of about 290,000 clones listed, roughly 64% are singletons. Source: CD4+ T cells sorted from blood, taken at week 24, from a patient treated with tofacitinib. The receptors were sampled from a human donor with alopecia areata.

This clone appeared a few times. The V call is TRBV30, the J call TRBJ1-2; a weak D match, TRBD1 (5 bases). V was shortened by 3 bases and J by 4 bases, with 18 bases between the two germline ends. CDR1 GTSNPN and CDR2 SVGIG come from the germline V gene (reference sequence). This CDR3 is built from 15 residues. The CDR3 sequence is CAWRGEGGRTYGYTF. As DNA, the CDR3 is TGTGCCTGGAGGGGGGAAGGAGGTAGGACCTATGGCTACACCTTC.

The rearrangement joins TRBV5-1 to TRBJ1-2; TRBD1 matches 7 bases. Germline V gives CDR1 SGHRS, CDR2 YFSETQ. Trimming removed 5 bases from V and 2 bases from J; junction bases left unmatched: 9. The CDR3 loop spans 15 amino acids. The CDR3 bases are TGCGCCAGCAGAGCCCGACAGGGCACGAACTATGGCTACACCTTC. Residues: CASRARQGTNYGYTF.

The CDR3 spells CAWSSRKNTEAFF. The CDR3 DNA reads as TGTGCCTGGAGTTCCAGAAAGAACACTGAAGCTTTCTTT. The rearrangement links TRBV30 to TRBJ1-1; D not certain. Germline-derived CDR1 and CDR2 are GTSNPN and SVGIG (reference sequence). The length of the CDR3 is 13 residues. V lost 2 bases, J lost 1 base, and 8 bases lay in between.

This clone showed up many times. This rearrangement joins TRBV4-1 to TRBJ2-3, with a weak D call TRBD1 (5 bases). The germline V gene has CDR1 MGHRA and CDR2 YSYEKL. Trimming shortened V by 6 bases and J by 2 bases, and 15 bases separated the two germline ends. The CDR3 spans 15 residues. CDR3 region: CASSYMGLNTDTQYF. The CDR3 bases are TGCGCCAGCAGTTACATGGGGCTCAACACAGATACGCAGTATTTT.

The chain has TRBV6-6 and TRBJ1-5; no firm D call. The germline gives CDR1 MNHNY, CDR2 SVGAGI (reference sequence). This CDR3 has 12 amino acids. V shed 6 bases and J shed 3 bases, with 6 bases lying between them. The chain's CDR3 is CASSTFNQPQHF. CDR3 sequence (DNA): TGTGCCAGCAGCACTTTCAATCAGCCCCAGCATTTT.

The sample holds one count of this clone. The chain combines TRBV18 with TRBJ1-6; possibly TRBD1 for D (6 bases). This CDR3 region has 17 residues. V lost 5 bases to trimming and J lost 0 bases, with 14 bases between them. Germline values: CDR1 KGHSH, CDR2 LQKENI. The CDR3 protein is CASSERQVYSYNSPLHF. The CDR3 region has the DNA TGTGCCAGCTCAGAAAGACAGGTCTACTCCTATAATTCACCCCTCCACTTT.

V is TRBV4-1 and J is TRBJ1-6, with no clear D. The CDR3 covers 15 residues. CDR1 is MGHRA and CDR2 is YSYEKL in the germline V gene. V was clipped by 1 base and J by 5 bases, with 9 bases between them. The DNA of the CDR3 is TGCGCCAGCAGCCAAGCGGGAAACGATAATTCACCCCTCCACTTT. It yields the protein CASSQAGNDNSPLHF.

The chain joins TRBV4-2 to TRBJ2-2; D unclear. Germline CDR1 and CDR2: LGHNA and YNFKEQ. Trimming stripped 1 base from V and 4 bases from J, with 13 bases between. The CDR3 extends over 16 amino acids. This CDR3 is CASSQVPGSSTGELFF. The DNA of the CDR3 is TGTGCCAGCAGCCAAGTCCCGGGTTCTAGCACCGGGGAGCTGTTTTTT.

This clone has a count of ten or more. The chain has TRBV5-5 and TRBJ2-1, with 8 nucleotides matching TRBD1. The CDR3 extends over 15 amino acids. V was pared by 3 bases and J by 4 bases, with 6 bases of the junction left unmatched. CDR1 and CDR2 (germline): SGHKS, YYEKEE (reference sequence). The CDR3 DNA sequence: TGTGCCAGCAGCTCTCATGGACAGGGTTACAATGAGCAGTTCTTC. Translation gives CASSSHGQGYNEQFF.

This clone was seen only a few times. CDR3 protein: CASSPRGSGNTIYF. The CDR3 region has the DNA TGTGCCAGCTCACCAAGGGGATCTGGAAACACCATATATTTT. The chain joins TRBV18 to TRBJ1-3, with D possibly being TRBD1 (5 bases). Trimming removed 2 bases at V and 1 base at J, with 6 bases between. The CDR3 runs to 14 residues. CDR1 and CDR2 (germline): KGHSH, LQKENI.

The gene calls are TRBV5-6 and TRBJ2-6; D might be TRBD1 (5 bases). V was cut by 0 bases and J by 6 bases, with 10 bases left in between. From germline, CDR1 is SGHDT and CDR2 YYEEEE. This CDR3 has 15 residues. The CDR3 region is CASSLVGAAANVLTF. The DNA of the CDR3 is TGTGCCAGCAGCTTGGTAGGGGCCGCGGCCAACGTCCTGACTTTC. The whole variable domain, remainder taken from reference TRBV5-6 and TRBJ2-6, is DAGVTQSPTHLIKTRGQQVTLRCSPKSGHDTVSWYQQALGQGPQFIFQYYEEEERQRGNFPDRFSGHQFPNYSSELNVNALLLGDSALYLCASSLVGAAANVLTFGAGSRLTVL.

The V gene is TRBV6-1, the J gene TRBJ1-5; D may be TRBD1 (5 bases). Germline-derived CDR1 and CDR2 are MNHNS and SASEGT. CDR3 length: 14 residues. The germline V and J ends were trimmed by 4 bases and 5 bases, with 12 bases remaining between them. The DNA of the CDR3 is TGTGCCAGCAGTGGAGACCGCAGGGATCAGCCCCAGCATTTT. Translation: CASSGDRRDQPQHF.

The chain joins TRBV18 to TRBJ2-5; 7 bases are a match to TRBD1. This CDR3 is built from 15 residues. Germline V lookup: CDR1 KGHSH, CDR2 LQKENI. The V segment lost 2 bases and the J segment 5 bases; nucleotides outside the gene matches: 8. CDR3 coding DNA: TGTGCCAGCTCACCAGAAACAGGGGTGGAGGAGACCCAGTACTTC. Its translation: CASSPETGVEETQYF.

The genes are TRBV21-1 and TRBJ2-2. TRBV21-1 is shown as a pseudogene. The CDR3 is 16 residues long. The CDR3 DNA is TGTGCCAGCAGCAAAGATCGGGGACGAAACACCGGGGAGCTGTTTTTT. Translation: CASSKDRGRNTGELFF.

The chain couples TRBV29-1 to TRBJ1-1, with TRBD1 matching over 7 bases. CDR3 length equals 13 residues. Germline values: CDR1 SQVTM, CDR2 ANQGSEA. Trimming at V came to 6 bases and at J to 1 base, leaving 5 bases not matched to a gene. The CDR3 loop reads CSVMTGTNTEAFF. CDR3 coding DNA: TGCAGCGTGATGACAGGGACGAACACTGAAGCTTTCTTT.

This clone was observed a single time. The V and J genes are TRBV30 and TRBJ1-6; 8 nucleotides line up with TRBD1. CDR1 and CDR2 from the germline V gene are GTSNPN and SVGIG (reference sequence). The CDR3 has 15 amino acids. V lost 7 bases, J lost 3 bases, and 8 bases stayed unmatched. CDR3 sequence (DNA): TGTGCCTCCTTAATCGGACAGGGCTATAATTCACCCCTCCACTTT. Translated, it gives CASLIGQGYNSPLHF.

V is TRBV29-1 and J is TRBJ1-2, with a tentative D call TRBD1 (5 bases). Trimming left V 4 bases short and J 5 bases short, with 8 bases between. Germline V gene lookup returns CDR1 SQVTM and CDR2 ANQGSEA. The CDR3 runs to 11 residues. The CDR3 here is CSVVWGYGYTF. CDR3 sequence (DNA): TGCAGCGTTGTCTGGGGGTATGGCTACACCTTC.

The V and J genes are TRBV7-2 and TRBJ2-5; D is ambiguous. Germline CDR1 SGHTA, CDR2 FQGNSA. This CDR3 has 13 residues. V lost 4 bases to trimming and J lost 2 bases, with 8 bases between them. The CDR3 DNA follows: TGTGCCAGCAGCTACAACCGACAAGAGACCCAGTACTTC. Translating it yields CASSYNRQETQYF.

This chain links TRBV4-1 with TRBJ2-5; 8 bases are shared with TRBD1. J gave up 4 bases and V 1 base, and 5 bases lay outside the gene matches. The CDR3 is made up of 15 amino acids. Germline-derived CDR1 and CDR2 are MGHRA and YSYEKL. This CDR3 is CASSQATDRGETQYF. CDR3 bases: TGCGCCAGCAGCCAAGCCACAGACAGGGGAGAGACCCAGTACTTC.

This chain uses TRBV7-9 with TRBJ2-6, with D possibly being TRBD1 (5 bases). Per germline, CDR1 SEHNR and CDR2 FQNEAQ (reference sequence). The ends were cut back, 1 base at V and 6 bases at J, with 10 bases in the middle. The CDR3 consists of 15 residues. CDR3 amino acids: CASSLGWGPANVLTF. The CDR3 nucleotides read TGTGCCAGCAGCTTAGGCTGGGGCCCGGCCAACGTCCTGACTTTC.

The rearrangement links TRBV6-5 to TRBJ2-1, with D unresolved. In germline, CDR1 is MNHEY, CDR2 SVGAGI. The CDR3 sequence is 11 residues long. Trimming cost V 0 bases and J 12 bases, with 6 bases left between them. As DNA, the CDR3 is TGTGCCAGCAGTTACTCGACGAGGCAGTTCTTC. Residues: CASSYSTRQFF.